This T cell receptor (beta chain) was identified in a study of regulatory T cells in long-lasting Graves disease. Study results and caveats: Analyses excluded thyroid tissue, covering peripheral blood alone. Only a small sample size was used, which may have cut accuracy.

To make TCR beta libraries, researchers used iRepertoire HTBI primers and Arm-PCR of CDR3 regions. TCRdb reprocessed the multiplex PCR reads with MiXCR, giving one entry per CDR3 protein. The sample includes 400,000 to 450,000 distinct CDR3 sequences, about 25% of them seen just once. With respect to this clonotype: What it recognizes is unknown.

Germline V gene sequence: CDR1 SNHLY, CDR2 FYNNEI. The CDR3 runs to 15 residues. V was clipped by 6 bases and J by 0 bases; unmatched bases: 6. Described time point: persistent/refractory GD, antithyroid drugs over 5 years with positive TRAb. RNA isolated from PBMCs was used to make the TCR library. This chain links TRBV2 with TRBJ2-7; TRBD2 aligns across 9 bases. The receptor's source is a female donor with Graves disease. The sequencing used peripheral blood mononuclear cells (PBMCs), collected when the disease was refractory, from a patient treated with antithyroid drugs. CDR3 coding DNA: TGTGCCAGCAGCCGACCAGCGGGGGGCTCCTACGAGCAGTACTTC. Its translation is CASSRPAGGSYEQYF. The variable domain in full, completed from reference TRBV2 and TRBJ2-7, reads EPEVTQTPSHQVTQMGQEVILRCVPISNHLYFYWYRQILGQKVEFLVSFYNNEISEKSEIFDDQFSVERPDGSNFTLKIRSTKLEDSAMYFCASSRPAGGSYEQYFGPGTRLTVT.